This entry features one TCR beta chain sequence. Its antigen is currently unknown. The CDR3 spans 15 residues. V was trimmed by 7 bases and J by 1 base, leaving 16 bases between them. CDR1 and CDR2 from the germline V gene are MDHEN and SYDVKM. The method was immunoSEQ multiplex PCR; TCRdb's version includes in-frame clones alone and lacks a portion of them. This table has 20,000 to 25,000 clones, about 69% appearing once. CD4+ T cells from unexposed donors were obtained before the COVID-19 pandemic (2011-2018). After around nine days of culture, CD4+ T cells were isolated. Testing used SARS-CoV-2 S/N and four cold-coronavirus spikes on unexposed-donor CD4+ T cells, cells permitting. This entry belongs to a study of CD4 T cells in relation to SARS-CoV-2 and coronaviruses. On the study more broadly: ViraFEST: approximately 10-day antigen culture of PBMCs, then TCR beta CDR3 sequencing. The negative reference was HIV-1 Nef peptide pool or peptide-free culture.

This chain links TRBV28 with TRBJ1-2; D unclear. Material for sequencing was CD4+ T cells from PBMCs, cultured in vitro. The origin of this receptor is a human donor in good health. The DNA of the CDR3 is TGTGCCAGCACCCCAGATGGACGGTTTAACTATGGCTACACCTTC. Translating it yields CASTPDGRFNYGYTF.